This TCR beta chain comes out of a study of vaccination and CD4 T cells after COVID-19. Concerning this clonotype: No antigen is known for it.

The sample's treatment: approximately nine-day PBMC culture with coronavirus spike peptide pools or control peptides (ViraFEST assay). The study sequenced cultured CD4+ T cell DNA using the Oncomine TCR Beta short-read assay. MiXCR was run by TCRdb on the PCR reads, yielding one entry per CDR3 protein. The table shows 20,000 to 30,000 distinct CDR3 sequences, with around 67% occurring only once. The specimen was CD4+ T cells from blood, cultured in vitro, collected after SARS-CoV-2 vaccination. The receptor comes from a human donor who received a COVID-19 vaccine.

The DNA of the CDR3 is TGTGCCACCAAGGAAGGGGTTGAAAATTCACCCCTCCACTTT. This encodes CATKEGVENSPLHF. The rearrangement joins TRBV6-4 to TRBJ1-6, with D possibly TRBD1 on 5 matching bases. The CDR3 consists of 14 residues. The germline CDR1 and CDR2 sequences are MRHNA and SNTAGT. The V end was cut by 10 bases, the J end by 7 bases, with 17 bases between.